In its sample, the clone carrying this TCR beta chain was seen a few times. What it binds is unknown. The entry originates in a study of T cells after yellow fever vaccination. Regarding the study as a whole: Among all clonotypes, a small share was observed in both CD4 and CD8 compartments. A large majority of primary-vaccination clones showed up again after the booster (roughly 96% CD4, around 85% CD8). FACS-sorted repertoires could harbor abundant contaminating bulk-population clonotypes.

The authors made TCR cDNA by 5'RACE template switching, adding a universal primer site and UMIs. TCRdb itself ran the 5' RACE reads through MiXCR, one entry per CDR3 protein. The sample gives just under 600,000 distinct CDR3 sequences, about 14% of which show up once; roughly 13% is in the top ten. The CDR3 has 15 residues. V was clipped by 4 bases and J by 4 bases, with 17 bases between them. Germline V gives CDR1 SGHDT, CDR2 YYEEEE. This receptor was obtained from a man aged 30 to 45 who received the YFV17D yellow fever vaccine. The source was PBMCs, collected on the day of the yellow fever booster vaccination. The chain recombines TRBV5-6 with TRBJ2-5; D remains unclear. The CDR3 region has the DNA TGTGCCAGCAGCCAACCGCTGGACCAGACAGAGACCCAGTACTTC. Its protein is CASSQPLDQTETQYF.